These 30 T cell receptor beta chains were all obtained from the same sample, sequenced in a study of regulatory T cells in long-lasting Graves disease. Construction of TCR beta libraries relied on iRepertoire HTBI primers and on Arm-PCR targeting CDR3 regions. A single record per CDR3 protein comes from TCRdb applying MiXCR to the multiplex PCR reads. The repertoire consists of 350,000 to 550,000 distinct CDR3 sequences, with 14% occurring once and the leading ten covering approximately 17%. Time point defined: newly diagnosed GD, antithyroid drugs for less than 3 months. PBMCs provided the RNA from which the TCR library was made. These data also featured in a second study, about T cells in Graves' hyperthyroidism and ophthalmopathy.

Source: peripheral blood mononuclear cells (PBMCs), taken at new diagnosis, from a patient treated with antithyroid drugs. The receptors come from a woman between 50 and 59 years old with Graves disease.

In its sample, this clonotype was seen many times. J is TRBJ2-7 and V is TRBV7-9, with TRBD1 matching over 10 bases. V lost 5 bases, J lost 5 bases, and 12 bases stayed unmatched. The CDR3 loop spans 16 amino acids. Germline CDR1 SEHNR, CDR2 FQNEAQ (reference sequence). The DNA for the CDR3 is TGTGCCAGCAGCCTCGGCACCGGGACAGGGGCCCACGAGCAGTACTTC. It codes for CASSLGTGTGAHEQYF. Variable domain in full (rest from reference TRBV7-9 and TRBJ2-7): DTGVSQNPRHKITKRGQNVTFRCDPISEHNRLYWYRQTLGQGPEFLTYFQNEAQLEKSRLLSDRFSAERPKGSFSTLEIQRTEQGDSAMYLCASSLGTGTGAHEQYFGPGTRLTVT.

This clonotype turned up a few times. V and J are TRBV12-3 or TRBV12-4 and TRBJ2-1; TRBD2 agrees at 11 bases. V gave up 5 bases and J gave up 4 bases; unmatched junction bases: 7. The CDR3 loop spans 16 amino acids. The CDR3 spells CASSLRTSGSYNEQFF. In DNA, the CDR3 is TGTGCCAGCAGTCTAAGAACTAGCGGGAGTTACAATGAGCAGTTCTTC.

In its sample, this clonotype was seen many times. The chain has TRBV3-1 and TRBJ2-1, with no clear D. Germline-derived CDR1 and CDR2 are LGHDT and YNNKEL (reference sequence). V dropped 1 base and J dropped 15 bases, with 13 bases sitting between them. The CDR3 spans 12 residues. The DNA of the CDR3 is TGTGCCAGCAGCCAAGTATACGGTACAAGGTTCTTC. It translates to CASSQVYGTRFF.

This clonotype was seen at least ten times. This chain links TRBV11-1 with TRBJ1-2, with D unresolved. Trimming cost V 10 bases and J 3 bases, with 18 bases left between them. The CDR3 is 14 residues long. Germline CDR1 reads SGHAT; CDR2 reads FQDESV (reference sequence). The DNA of the CDR3 is TGTGCCACCAACCTGTGGGGAGAGGACTATGGCTACACCTTC. Translated, it gives CATNLWGEDYGYTF.

This clonotype was recorded at least ten times. The chain uses TRBV20-1 and TRBJ2-2; 12 nucleotides match TRBD2. Germline-derived CDR1 and CDR2 are DFQATT and SNEGSKA (reference sequence). V was clipped by 3 bases and J by 9 bases; unmatched bases: 8. This CDR3 has 15 amino acids. CDR3 in DNA: TGCAGTGCTAGTGCAATCGGACTAGCGGGGAGGGAGCTGTTTTTT. This encodes CSASAIGLAGRELFF.

The chain is built from TRBV7-9 and TRBJ2-2; possible D gene TRBD2, 6 bases. The V and J ends lost 5 bases and 1 base respectively, with 11 bases between them. The CDR3 spans 15 residues. Germline CDR1 reads SEHNR; CDR2 reads FQNEAQ (reference sequence). The CDR3 here is CASSGRRVNTGELFF. CDR3 in DNA: TGTGCCAGCAGCGGCAGGAGGGTGAACACCGGGGAGCTGTTTTTT.

This clonotype turned up a few times. This chain uses TRBV19 with TRBJ2-1; possible D gene TRBD2, 5 bases. The CDR3 loop spans 13 amino acids. Trimming cost V 4 bases and J 8 bases, with 12 bases left between them. Germline-derived CDR1 and CDR2 are LNHDA and SQIVND (reference sequence). DNA for the CDR3: TGTGCCAGTAGTAGGGAGCATTTGGATGAGCAGTTCTTC. Translation gives CASSREHLDEQFF.

This clonotype was counted many times. The V gene is TRBV3-1, the J gene TRBJ2-1; tentatively, D is TRBD2 (5 bases). The germline V gene has CDR1 LGHDT and CDR2 YNNKEL (reference sequence). V was trimmed by 0 bases and J by 11 bases, leaving 11 bases between them. This CDR3 contains 13 residues. The CDR3 DNA follows: TGTGCCAGCAGCCAAGAGGACTTCCATCAGCAGTTCTTC. Translating gives CASSQEDFHQQFF.

This clonotype was found many times. This chain connects TRBV30 to TRBJ2-1, with TRBD2 as a possible D gene (6 bases). In germline, CDR1 is GTSNPN, CDR2 SVGIG (reference sequence). The CDR3 runs to 13 residues. Trimming pared 7 bases from V and 6 bases from J, leaving 16 bases between. The CDR3 nucleotides are TGTGCCTACCAAACGGGAGACGGCAATGAGCAGTTCTTC. It encodes CAYQTGDGNEQFF.

The rearrangement uses TRBV12-3 or TRBV12-4 and TRBJ1-1, with D possibly matching TRBD1 (6 bases). The length of the CDR3 is 14 residues. Deletions cut 6 bases from V and 4 bases from J, with 15 bases between. CDR3 protein: CASRRTGLGTEAFF. The CDR3 region has the DNA TGTGCCAGCAGACGAACAGGGTTAGGCACTGAAGCTTTCTTT.

This clonotype was recorded at least ten times. The V call is TRBV12-3 or TRBV12-4, the J call TRBJ2-3; D might be TRBD2 (5 bases). CDR3 length equals 16 residues. Trimming removed 2 bases from V and 1 base from J, with 13 bases in between. The CDR3 DNA reads as TGTGCCAGCAGTTTAAGTACTAGTGAGGGCACAGATACGCAGTATTTT. Residues: CASSLSTSEGTDTQYF.

In its sample, this clonotype was seen many times. The chain is built from TRBV11-2 and TRBJ2-1; TRBD1 aligns across 7 bases. Germline-derived CDR1 and CDR2 are SGHAT and FQNNGV. V was clipped by 1 base and J by 9 bases; unmatched bases: 3. The CDR3 is 13 residues long. The CDR3: CASSLGGDSEQFF. CDR3 DNA sequence: TGTGCCAGCAGCTTAGGTGGGGACAGTGAGCAGTTCTTC.

This clonotype was recorded at least ten times. The CDR3 nucleotides are TGTGCCAGCAGTCCGAACTCAATACGCGAGCAGTACTTC. Amino acid sequence: CASSPNSIREQYF. The V gene is TRBV28, the J gene TRBJ2-7; D remains ambiguous. The CDR3 length is 13 residues. V dropped 5 bases and J dropped 6 bases, with 14 bases sitting between them. The germline gives CDR1 MDHEN, CDR2 SYDVKM.

The table lists this clonotype with many counts. J is TRBJ1-2 and V is TRBV6-2 or TRBV6-3, with 7 bases aligning to TRBD1. Trimming at V came to 5 bases and at J to 13 bases, leaving 10 bases not matched to a gene. The CDR3 is 12 residues long. Germline V lookup: CDR1 MNHEY, CDR2 SVGEGT. The CDR3 coding sequence is TGTGCCAGCAGTGACAGGGAACAGTTTCGCACCTTC. Its protein is CASSDREQFRTF.

This clonotype has ten or more counts. The genes are TRBV7-8 and TRBJ1-6, with D maybe TRBD1 (5 bases). V lost 7 bases to trimming and J lost 3 bases, with 28 bases between them. Germline CDR1 SGHVS, CDR2 FQNEAQ. The CDR3 extends over 20 amino acids. The CDR3 DNA sequence: TGTGCCAGCACCCTTCCTGACAGACCCGGACGATTAGGCTATAATTCACCCCTCCACTTT. This sequence encodes CASTLPDRPGRLGYNSPLHF.

This clonotype was seen at least ten times. This chain links TRBV7-2 with TRBJ2-1; 11 nucleotides line up with TRBD1. This CDR3 has 16 residues. In germline, CDR1 is SGHTA, CDR2 FQGNSA. V dropped 3 bases and J dropped 5; count of bases not matched to a gene: 6. Written as DNA, the CDR3 is TGTGCCAGCAGCTTTGGTGGACAGGGGGCGAACAATGAGCAGTTCTTC. This gives the protein CASSFGGQGANNEQFF.

This clonotype showed up many times. The chain recombines TRBV12-3 or TRBV12-4 with TRBJ2-1, with D perhaps matching TRBD1 (6 bases). The CDR3 runs 13 residues. Trimming pared 4 bases from V and 6 bases from J, leaving 10 bases between. CDR3 sequence: CASSSQTGNEQFF. In DNA, the CDR3 is TGTGCCAGCAGTTCGCAGACAGGCAATGAGCAGTTCTTC.

The table lists this clonotype with many counts. The rearrangement uses TRBV2 and TRBJ1-2; no clear D. Trimming pared 3 bases from V and 4 bases from J, leaving 9 bases between. Germline CDR1 reads SNHLY; CDR2 reads FYNNEI. The CDR3 runs to 13 residues. CDR3 sequence: CASSDWGSYGYTF. DNA for the CDR3: TGTGCCAGCAGTGATTGGGGTTCCTATGGCTACACCTTC.

In regard to this clonotype: A single base separates this from a much larger clone, so it may be a read error. This chain connects TRBV3-1 to TRBJ2-1, with 8 bases lining up with TRBD2. The J segment lost 12 bases and the V segment lost 1 base, leaving 5 bases of the junction unmatched. The length of the CDR3 is 13 residues. CDR1 and CDR2 (germline): LGHDT, YNNKEL (reference sequence). The CDR3 nucleotides are TGTGCCAGCAGCCAAGGTCTAGGACTAGCGCAGTTCTTC. Residues: CASSQGLGLAQFF.

The V call is TRBV2, the J call TRBJ1-6; 9 bases align to TRBD1. The junction had 6 bases not matched to a gene; V was cut back by 6 bases and J by 3 bases. Germline CDR1 and CDR2: SNHLY and FYNNEI. The CDR3 runs to 16 residues. CDR3 DNA sequence: TGTGCCAGCAGGCGCACAGGGGGCAACTATAATTCACCCCTCCACTTT. Translated, it gives CASRRTGGNYNSPLHF.

This chain links TRBV4-1 with TRBJ2-2, with 8 positions matching TRBD1. This CDR3 has 17 amino acids. Per the germline V gene, CDR1 is MGHRA and CDR2 is YSYEKL. V was clipped by 4 bases and J by 5 bases; unmatched bases: 12. The CDR3 protein is CASSPYPQGAYTGELFF. In DNA, the CDR3 is TGCGCCAGCAGCCCGTATCCCCAGGGGGCATATACCGGGGAGCTGTTTTTT.

This clonotype was seen at least ten times. At one end, the junction sequence differs from germline, possibly due to a read error. The gene calls are TRBV10-3 and TRBJ2-1; tentatively, D is TRBD2 (6 bases). Germline CDR1 and CDR2: ENHRY and SYGVKD. The CDR3 loop spans 15 amino acids. The CDR3 sequence: CATSVGRELYNEQFF. CDR3 nucleotide sequence: TGTGCCACCAGTGTCGGACGGGAGCTGTACAATGAGCAGTTCTTC.

This clonotype appeared many times. J is TRBJ1-2 and V is TRBV18, with D perhaps matching TRBD1 (5 bases). Per the germline V gene, CDR1 is KGHSH and CDR2 is LQKENI. The V gene lost 2 bases and the J gene lost 7 bases, with 8 bases spanning the gap. This CDR3 has 12 amino acids. The CDR3 nucleotides are TGTGCCAGCTCACCAGGGGGTTCTGGCTACACCTTC. This translates into CASSPGGSGYTF.

There are many counts of this clonotype. DNA for the CDR3: TGTGCCTGGAGTGTGAGCGGTTCCTACGAGCAGTACTTC. The encoded protein is CAWSVSGSYEQYF. The V and J genes are TRBV30 and TRBJ2-7; the D gene is possibly TRBD2 (5 bases). There are 13 residues in the CDR3. The V end lost 0 bases, the J end lost 1 base, and 7 bases lay between the germline ends. Germline loops: CDR1 GTSNPN, CDR2 SVGIG (reference sequence).

V and J are TRBV11-2 and TRBJ2-1; tentative D call: TRBD2 (6 bases). CDR1 and CDR2 from the germline V gene are SGHAT and FQNNGV. This CDR3 has 13 amino acids. V lost 5 bases and J 6 bases, leaving 11 bases between the germline ends. CDR3 amino acids: CASSRGGLNEQFF. The CDR3 DNA reads TGTGCCAGCAGCCGAGGAGGGCTCAATGAGCAGTTCTTC.

There are many counts of this clonotype. This rearrangement joins TRBV28 to TRBJ2-1; TRBD1 is a possible D gene (6 bases). CDR1 is MDHEN and CDR2 is SYDVKM in the germline V gene. This CDR3 spans 14 amino acids. Trimming pared 8 bases from V and 4 bases from J, leaving 15 bases between. The CDR3 DNA reads as TGTGCCAGCTGCCAGGGGACGGGATACAATGAGCAGTTCTTC. Its protein product is CASCQGTGYNEQFF.

With respect to this clonotype: The junction and the germline gene differ at one end; a read error may be behind it. V gene TRBV29-1 combines with J gene TRBJ2-1, with 10 bases lining up with TRBD2. Per germline, CDR1 SQVTM and CDR2 ANQGSEA. This CDR3 region has 13 residues. The CDR3 region has the DNA TGCAGCGTTGAGGAGCGGGAGGGCGATGAGCGGTTCTTC. It encodes CSVEEREGDERFF.

The J gene is TRBJ2-1, the V gene TRBV27, with a possible D match to TRBD2 (6 bases). CDR3 length: 14 amino acids. V shed 2 bases and J shed 3 bases, with 8 bases lying between them. Germline values: CDR1 MNHEY, CDR2 SMNVEV (reference sequence). The CDR3 loop reads CASSLIADYNEQFF. CDR3 bases: TGTGCCAGCAGTTTAATAGCGGACTACAATGAGCAGTTCTTC.

The sample holds many counts of this clonotype. This chain links TRBV5-1 with TRBJ2-2, with TRBD1 matching over 9 bases. The ends lost 6 bases at V and 1 base at J; junction bases unmatched: 4. The germline gives CDR1 SGHRS, CDR2 YFSETQ. The CDR3 length is 15 residues. For the CDR3, the DNA is TGCGCCAGCACACAGGGGGCCCTGAACACCGGGGAGCTGTTTTTT. The encoded protein is CASTQGALNTGELFF.

This clonotype was detected ten times or more. V and J are TRBV11-2 and TRBJ2-1; the match to TRBD1 covers 12 bases. Trimming cost V 0 bases and J 10 bases; bases outside gene matches: 4. Germline V CDR1 and CDR2: SGHAT, FQNNGV. The CDR3 extends over 15 amino acids. The CDR3 is CASSLDGTGGSEQFF. The CDR3 DNA reads as TGTGCCAGCAGCTTAGACGGGACAGGGGGCTCCGAGCAGTTCTTC. The whole variable domain, filled in from reference TRBV11-2 and TRBJ2-1, reads EAGVAQSPRYKIIEKRQSVAFWCNPISGHATLYWYQQILGQGPKLLIQFQNNGVVDDSQLPKDRFSAERLKGVDSTLKIQPAKLEDSAVYLCASSLDGTGGSEQFFGPGTRLTVL.